This T cell receptor beta chain was identified in a study of T-cell memory formation after mild COVID-19. Study conclusions and caveats: That cross-reactive memory joined was suggested by some responding clones appearing in pre-infection memory. Contracting clones from day 15 to 85 had balanced CD4/CD8; later expanders favoured CD4+.

Concerning this clonotype: Its antigen is as yet unknown.

The germline gives CDR1 SGHAT, CDR2 FQNNGV. Trimming removed 5 bases from V and 11 bases from J, with 8 bases in between. The CDR3 has 10 amino acids. MiXCR was run by TCRdb on the 5' RACE reads, yielding one entry per CDR3 protein. In the table there are 300,000 to 400,000 distinct CDR3 sequences, 25% to 30% of which are singletons. This TCR was recovered from an adult woman who had mild COVID-19 (a few samples of this study predate the infection). Cell type and time point are not known. The sequencing sample was made of PBMCs or a T cell subset sorted from them (not recorded which). The chain has TRBV11-2 and TRBJ2-3; no definite D call. The CDR3 reads CASSHIRQYF. DNA for the CDR3: TGTGCCAGCAGCCATATTCGGCAGTATTTT. Drawing the rest from reference TRBV11-2 and TRBJ2-3, the complete variable domain is EAGVAQSPRYKIIEKRQSVAFWCNPISGHATLYWYQQILGQGPKLLIQFQNNGVVDDSQLPKDRFSAERLKGVDSTLKIQPAKLEDSAVYLCASSHIRQYFGPGTRLTVL.